Given below is one TCR beta chain in context. Its antigen is not known. The entry originates in a study of shared clonotypes between healthy human individuals. Findings and caveats of the study: It was only blood that was sampled, and tissue repertoires likely differ.

The method was immunoSEQ multiplex PCR; TCRdb's version includes in-frame clones alone and lacks a portion of them. This sample has roughly 2,300,000 clones, with around 92% found just once. The V and J ends lost 2 bases and 9 bases respectively, with 19 bases between them. Germline CDR1 and CDR2: SEHNR and FQNEAQ (reference sequence). This CDR3 contains 15 residues. Donors were healthy HIV-negative adults without recent acute infections or vaccinations. The sequence derives from a young man in good health. Some clones in this sample may be carry-over from other donors' samples. The chain employs TRBV7-9 and TRBJ2-5; tentative D call: TRBD1 (6 bases). Sequenced input: naive CD4+ T cells from PBMCs. Documented subset: CD45RA+ positively selected. CDR3 residues: CASSLPPGHPRAQYF. Written as DNA, the CDR3 is TGTGCCAGCAGCTTACCCCCGGGACACCCACGGGCCCAGTACTTC. Combining the CDR3 with reference TRBV7-9 and TRBJ2-5 gives the whole variable domain DTGVSQNPRHKITKRGQNVTFRCDPISEHNRLYWYRQTLGQGPEFLTYFQNEAQLEKSRLLSDRFSAERPKGSFSTLEIQRTEQGDSAMYLCASSLPPGHPRAQYFGPGTRLLVL.